Listed below are T cell receptor beta chains from one sample, sequenced in a study of T cells after yellow fever vaccination. TCRdb itself ran the 5' RACE reads through MiXCR, one entry per CDR3 protein. The sample consists of approximately 70,000 distinct CDR3 sequences, 7.3% of them appearing once. This specimen consisted of CD8+ T cells sorted from PBMCs, obtained 10 days after the first yellow fever vaccination. These receptors were obtained from a man younger than 35 who received the YFV17D yellow fever vaccine. Each CDR3 is given with its conserved first and last residue. The D gene is left open where the match is weak. Size is omitted from some rows. Given values are once, few, many or a class for expanded clones.

DNA: TGCGCCAGCAGCCCTACGGACAGGGGATTAGGATCAGCTAATGAAAAACTGTTTTTT
CDR3: CASSPTDRGLGSANEKLFF
J: TRBJ1-4
size: NA
V: TRBV5-1
D: TRBD1

DNA: TGTGCCAGCAGTCCAGGACAGGGGAGATCCTACGAGCAGTACTTC
CDR3: CASSPGQGRSYEQYF
J: TRBJ2-7
size: NA
V: TRBV19
D: TRBD1

DNA: TGCAGTGCTAGAGGACGGGGGGACCCCCTGGGGCAGTACTTC
CDR3: CSARGRGDPLGQYF
J: TRBJ2-7
size: many
V: TRBV20-1
D: TRBD2

DNA: TGTGCCAGCAGCTTAGCCCAAGCGGGGGGCCGAAGCTACGAGCAGTACTTC
CDR3: CASSLAQAGGRSYEQYF
J: TRBJ2-7
size: NA
V: TRBV7-6
D: TRBD2

DNA: TGCGCCAGCAGCCAAGTTGCGATCCTACCGGGACTGGGGAGGTCGAGGACCGGGGAGCTGTTTTTT
CDR3: CASSQVAILPGLGRSRTGELFF
J: TRBJ2-2
size: few
V: TRBV4-1
D: NA

DNA: TGCAGTGCTAGAGATCTCCGGGCGGGGGGCCCGGAGACCCAGTACTTC
CDR3: CSARDLRAGGPETQYF
J: TRBJ2-5
size: many
V: TRBV20-1
D: TRBD2

DNA: TGTGCCAGCAGCCAAGGTTTACAACTCTACGAGCAGTACTTC
CDR3: CASSQGLQLYEQYF
J: TRBJ2-7
size: many
V: TRBV4-2
D: NA

DNA: TGTGCCCTTCGGGACACCGGGGAGCTGTTTTTT
CDR3: CALRDTGELFF
J: TRBJ2-2
size: many
V: TRBV7-9
D: NA

DNA: TGTGCCAGCAGTTACCCTAGCGGAGCCTACGAGCAGTACTTC
CDR3: CASSYPSGAYEQYF
J: TRBJ2-7
size: many
V: TRBV6-5
D: TRBD2

DNA: TGTGCCAGCACCCTCACTAGCGGGGGGCCGATAGATACGCAGTATTTT
CDR3: CASTLTSGGPIDTQYF
J: TRBJ2-3
size: many
V: TRBV7-9
D: TRBD2

DNA: TGCGCCAGCAGCTTGGCTCGGGGGCCGTCCTACGAGCAGTACTTC
CDR3: CASSLARGPSYEQYF
J: TRBJ2-7
size: many
V: TRBV5-1
D: NA

DNA: TGCGCCAGCAGCCAAGACAGGGGGCCGATCACCGGGGAGCTGTTTTTT
CDR3: CASSQDRGPITGELFF
J: TRBJ2-2
size: NA
V: TRBV4-3
D: TRBD1

DNA: TGTGCCAGCAGGTCTAACCATGAGCAGTTCTTC
CDR3: CASRSNHEQFF
J: TRBJ2-1
size: NA
V: TRBV11-2
D: NA

DNA: TGTGCCAGCAGGAACACTGAAGCTTTCTTT
CDR3: CASRNTEAFF
J: TRBJ1-1
size: few
V: TRBV11-1
D: NA

DNA: TGTGCCAGCAGCTCCCTGATGACTAGCGGGGGCACAGATACGCAGTATTTT
CDR3: CASSSLMTSGGTDTQYF
J: TRBJ2-3
size: many
V: TRBV7-9
D: TRBD2

DNA: TGCAGCGTTGGCTGGGCGGAATATGGCTACACCTTC
CDR3: CSVGWAEYGYTF
J: TRBJ1-2
size: few
V: TRBV29-1
D: NA

DNA: TGTGCCAGCAGCTTAGAGCTCGTGGTGAACAATAAGCAGTTCTTC
CDR3: CASSLELVVNNKQFF
J: TRBJ2-1
size: once
V: TRBV7-2
D: NA

DNA: TGTGCCAGCAGCCCCCAGCAGAGCTACGAGCAGTACTTC
CDR3: CASSPQQSYEQYF
J: TRBJ2-7
size: few
V: TRBV7-9
D: NA

DNA: TGCAGCGTTGAAGGGTATAGGGATGAGTGGCGAGAGACCCAGTACTTC
CDR3: CSVEGYRDEWRETQYF
J: TRBJ2-5
size: many
V: TRBV29-1
D: NA

DNA: TGCGCCAGCAGCCAAAACGACAGGGGGCCAGAGACCCAGTACTTC
CDR3: CASSQNDRGPETQYF
J: TRBJ2-5
size: many
V: TRBV4-3
D: TRBD1

DNA: TGCAGTGCAAACAGGGATCCTCGGGAGGATACGCAGTATTTT
CDR3: CSANRDPREDTQYF
J: TRBJ2-3
size: many
V: TRBV20-1
D: NA

DNA: TGTGCCAGCAGTCGCCTCGGGGGAACGGTGGGGGAGCTGTTTTTT
CDR3: CASSRLGGTVGELFF
J: TRBJ2-2
size: many
V: TRBV6-1
D: NA

DNA: TGTGCCAGCAGTTTCCCGGGGAGAGGCTACACCTTC
CDR3: CASSFPGRGYTF
J: TRBJ1-2
size: few
V: TRBV6-2/TRBV6-3
D: NA